In this sample, the clone carrying this T cell receptor (beta chain) turned up many times. The record originates from a study of metastatic and nonmetastatic thyroid tumors. The overall study: Repertoires from malignant and benign thyroid patients were compared across blood and tumor or nodule tissue.

TCRdb ran MiXCR on the PCR reads. The repertoire holds 13,000 or so clones, with about 27% as singletons. With 0 bases removed from V and 0 bases from J, the gap between germline ends came to 9 bases. CDR1 and CDR2 (germline): MNHNY, SVGAGI (reference sequence). The CDR3 spans 17 residues. Each patient went into thyroid surgery without having received any treatment. The sample was tumor tissue. This sequence originates from a female donor with papillary thyroid cancer or a benign thyroid nodule (not recorded which). Some clones in this sample may be carry-over from other donors' samples. The V gene is TRBV6-6, the J gene TRBJ2-6, with D maybe TRBD1 (6 bases). CDR3 in DNA: TGTGCCAGCAGTTACTCCCAGGGGCTCTCTGGGGCCAACGTCCTGACTTTC. Protein sequence: CASSYSQGLSGANVLTF.